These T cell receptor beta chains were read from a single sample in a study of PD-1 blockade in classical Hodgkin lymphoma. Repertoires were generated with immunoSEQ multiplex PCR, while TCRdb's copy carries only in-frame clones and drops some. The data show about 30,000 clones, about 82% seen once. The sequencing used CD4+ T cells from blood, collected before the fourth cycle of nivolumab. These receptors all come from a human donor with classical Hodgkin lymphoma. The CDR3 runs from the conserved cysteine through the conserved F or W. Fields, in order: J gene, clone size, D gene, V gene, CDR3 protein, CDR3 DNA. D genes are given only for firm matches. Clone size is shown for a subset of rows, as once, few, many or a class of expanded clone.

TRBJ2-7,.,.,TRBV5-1,CASSPGSSYEQYF,TGCGCCAGCAGTCCCGGGAGCTCCTACGAGCAGTACTTC
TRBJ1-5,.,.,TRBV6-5,CASSDRSNQPQHF,TGTGCCAGCAGCGACAGATCCAATCAGCCCCAGCATTTT
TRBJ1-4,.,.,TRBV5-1,CASSMEGGTNEKLFF,TGCGCCAGCAGCATGGAAGGGGGAACTAATGAAAAACTGTTTTTT
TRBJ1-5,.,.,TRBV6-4,CASSERYNQPQHF,TGTGCCAGCAGTGAGCGTTACAATCAGCCCCAGCATTTT
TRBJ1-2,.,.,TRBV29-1,CSVEVWGAAGYTF,TGCAGCGTTGAAGTCTGGGGGGCTGCTGGCTACACCTTC
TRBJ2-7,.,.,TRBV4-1,CRGSDISYEQYF,TGCAGGGGGTCGGACATTTCCTACGAGCAGTACTTC
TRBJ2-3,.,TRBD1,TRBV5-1,CASTPGGMGADTQYF,TGCGCCAGCACCCCAGGGGGCATGGGCGCAGATACGCAGTATTTT
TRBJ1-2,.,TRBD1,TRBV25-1,CASTPRGTGFGYTF,TGTGCCAGCACTCCAAGGGGGACAGGGTTTGGCTACACCTTC
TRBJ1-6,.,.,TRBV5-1,CASHTTGLSNSPLHF,TGCGCCAGCCATACCACCGGGCTAAGTAATTCACCCCTCCACTTT
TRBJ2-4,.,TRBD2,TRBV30,CAWSVTGGAVNIQYF,TGTGCCTGGAGTGTAACCGGGGGGGCCGTAAACATTCAGTACTTC
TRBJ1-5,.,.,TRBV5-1,CASSLADSSNQPQHF,TGCGCCAGCAGCTTGGCCGACAGCTCCAATCAGCCCCAGCATTTT
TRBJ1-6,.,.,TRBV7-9,CASSLSGGSPLHF,TGTGCCAGCAGCTTATCGGGGGGTTCACCCCTCCACTTT
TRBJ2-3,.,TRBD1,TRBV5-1,CASSSQTGEADTQYF,TGCGCCAGCAGCTCGCAGACAGGGGAAGCTGATACGCAGTATTTT
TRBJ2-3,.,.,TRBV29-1,CSVEVAGPDTQYF,TGCAGCGTTGAAGTGGCCGGGCCAGATACGCAGTATTTT
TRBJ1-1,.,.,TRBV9,CASSGQPGGTEAFF,TGTGCCAGCAGCGGCCAACCGGGGGGCACTGAAGCTTTCTTT
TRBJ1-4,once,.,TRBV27,CASKLGGLNEKLFF,TGTGCCAGCAAGCTCGGAGGTCTTAATGAAAAACTGTTTTTT
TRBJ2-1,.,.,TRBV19,CASSSRPFGEQFF,TGTGCCAGTAGTTCCCGGCCGTTTGGTGAGCAGTTCTTC
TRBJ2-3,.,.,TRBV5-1,CASSLEGGARDTQYF,TGCGCCAGCAGCTTGGAGGGGGGGGCCAGGGATACGCAGTATTTT
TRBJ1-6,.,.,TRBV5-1,CASSPDRAINSPLHF,TGCGCCAGCAGCCCGGACCGGGCAATTAATTCACCCCTCCACTTT
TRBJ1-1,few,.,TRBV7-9,CASKGGTEAFF,TGTGCCAGCAAGGGGGGCACTGAAGCTTTCTTT
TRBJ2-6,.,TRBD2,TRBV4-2,CASSQVTSGGAVGANVLTF,TGTGCCAGCAGCCAAGTGACTAGCGGGGGGGCCGTTGGGGCCAACGTCCTGACTTTC
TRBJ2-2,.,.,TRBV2,CASIRTVNTGELFF,TGTGCCAGCATCCGGACAGTAAACACCGGGGAGCTGTTTTTT
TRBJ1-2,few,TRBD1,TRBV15,CATSRVYGTGGEDGYTF,TGTGCCACCAGCAGAGTGTATGGGACAGGGGGGGAGGATGGCTACACCTTC
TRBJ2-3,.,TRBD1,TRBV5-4,CASSSSRDRVGDTQYF,TGTGCCAGCAGCTCGTCCCGGGACAGGGTCGGAGATACGCAGTATTTT
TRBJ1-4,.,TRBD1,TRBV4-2,CASSQTQGEAGEKLFF,TGTGCCAGCAGCCAGACACAGGGGGAAGCAGGTGAAAAACTGTTTTTT
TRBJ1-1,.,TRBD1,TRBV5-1,CASSLEGQYTEAFF,TGCGCCAGCAGCTTGGAGGGACAGTACACTGAAGCTTTCTTT
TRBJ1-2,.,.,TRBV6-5,CASSYEGSGGYTF,TGTGCCAGCAGTTACGAGGGGAGTGGGGGCTACACCTTC
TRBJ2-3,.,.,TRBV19,CASSTGAGTDTQYF,TGTGCCAGTAGCACCGGGGCGGGCACAGATACGCAGTATTTT
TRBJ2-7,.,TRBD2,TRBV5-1,CASSQGLVSYEQYF,TGCGCCAGCAGCCAAGGACTAGTTTCCTACGAGCAGTACTTC
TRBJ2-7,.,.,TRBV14,CASSRTEFYEQYF,TGTGCCAGCAGCAGGACAGAATTTTACGAGCAGTACTTC
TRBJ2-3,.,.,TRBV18,CASSPQDTQYF,TGTGCCAGCTCACCACAAGATACGCAGTATTTT
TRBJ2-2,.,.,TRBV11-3,CASSFTGPLSSGELFF,TGTGCCAGCAGCTTTACCGGGCCCCTAAGTTCCGGGGAGCTGTTTTTT
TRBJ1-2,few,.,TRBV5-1,CASSFSGGAGGYTF,TGCGCCAGCAGCTTTTCTGGGGGGGCAGGTGGCTACACCTTC
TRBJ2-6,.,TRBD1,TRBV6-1,CASSEASGTGNSGANVLTF,TGTGCCAGCAGTGAAGCGAGTGGGACAGGGAACTCTGGGGCCAACGTCCTGACTTTC
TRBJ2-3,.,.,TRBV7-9,CASSQRGGVGTQYF,TGTGCCAGCAGCCAGAGAGGGGGTGTTGGTACGCAGTATTTT
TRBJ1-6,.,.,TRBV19,CASRSWTALNSPLHF,TGTGCCAGTAGATCTTGGACAGCCCTTAATTCACCCCTCCACTTT
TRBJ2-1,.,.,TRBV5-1,CASSLPGLSNEQFF,TGCGCCAGCAGCTTGCCGGGGCTTAGCAATGAGCAGTTCTTC
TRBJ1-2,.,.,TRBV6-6,CASSHRKDGYTF,TGTGCCAGCAGCCATCGGAAGGATGGCTACACCTTC
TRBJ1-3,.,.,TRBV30,CAWSRDTFSGNTIYF,TGTGCCTGGAGCCGGGACACCTTCTCTGGAAACACCATATATTTT
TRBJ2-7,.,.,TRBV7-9,CASSRTGGDPYEQYF,TGTGCCAGCAGTCGAACAGGGGGGGACCCCTACGAGCAGTACTTC
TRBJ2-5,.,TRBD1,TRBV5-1,CASSFGQGQETQYF,TGCGCCAGCAGCTTCGGACAGGGCCAAGAGACCCAGTACTTC
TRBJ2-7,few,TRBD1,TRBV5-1,CASSLTGGEGYEQYF,TGCGCCAGCAGTTTAACAGGGGGCGAAGGATACGAGCAGTACTTC
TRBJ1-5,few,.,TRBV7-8,CASSLAPDRPQHF,TGTGCCAGCAGCCTAGCCCCAGACCGTCCCCAGCATTTT
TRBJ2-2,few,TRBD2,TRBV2,CASTGFGGGTGELFF,TGTGCCAGCACCGGTTTTGGGGGAGGGACCGGGGAGCTGTTTTTT
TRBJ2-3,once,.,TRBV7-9,CAGGAISTDTQYF,TGTGCGGGGGGGGCCATTAGCACAGATACGCAGTATTTT
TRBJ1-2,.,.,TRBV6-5,CASSYSRGTPSYGYTF,TGTGCCAGCAGTTACTCGAGGGGAACTCCGTCCTATGGCTACACCTTC
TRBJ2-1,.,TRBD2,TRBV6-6,CASSYTLAGPYNEQFF,TGTGCCAGCAGTTATACCCTAGCGGGGCCGTACAATGAGCAGTTCTTC
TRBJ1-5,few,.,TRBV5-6,CASSRSGAPHQPQHF,TGTGCCAGCAGCAGGTCAGGGGCTCCCCATCAGCCCCAGCATTTT
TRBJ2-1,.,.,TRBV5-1,CASSLTSGTNVEQFF,TGCGCCAGCAGCTTAACGTCCGGGACAAATGTTGAGCAGTTCTTC
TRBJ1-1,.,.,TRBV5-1,CASSNGRMNTEAFF,TGCGCCAGCAGTAACGGCAGAATGAACACTGAAGCTTTCTTT
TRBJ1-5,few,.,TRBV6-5,CASSLDGNQPQHF,TGTGCCAGCAGCCTCGACGGGAATCAGCCCCAGCATTTT
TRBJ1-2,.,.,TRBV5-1,CASSHNGQSYGYTF,TGCGCCAGCAGCCACAATGGACAAAGCTATGGCTACACCTTC
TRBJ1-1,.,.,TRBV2,CASSIGSGTEAFF,TGTGCCAGCAGTATAGGGTCGGGGACTGAAGCTTTCTTT
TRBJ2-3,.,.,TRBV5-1,CASSRPSGTSTDTQYF,TGCGCCAGCAGCCGACCATCCGGGACAAGCACAGATACGCAGTATTTT
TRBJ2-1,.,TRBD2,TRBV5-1,CASSRTLAGYYNEQFF,TGCGCCAGCAGCAGGACACTAGCGGGGTATTACAATGAGCAGTTCTTC